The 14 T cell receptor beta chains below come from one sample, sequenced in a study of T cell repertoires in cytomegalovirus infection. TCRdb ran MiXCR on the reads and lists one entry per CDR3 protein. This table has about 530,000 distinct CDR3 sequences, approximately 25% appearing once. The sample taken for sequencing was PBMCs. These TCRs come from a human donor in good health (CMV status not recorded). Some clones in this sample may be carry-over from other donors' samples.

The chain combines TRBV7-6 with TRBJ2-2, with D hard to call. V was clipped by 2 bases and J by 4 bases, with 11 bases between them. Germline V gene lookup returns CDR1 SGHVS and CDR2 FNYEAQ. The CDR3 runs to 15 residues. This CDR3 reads CASSLWGSVTGELFF. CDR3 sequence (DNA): TGTGCCAGCAGCTTATGGGGTTCGGTCACCGGGGAGCTGTTTTTT.

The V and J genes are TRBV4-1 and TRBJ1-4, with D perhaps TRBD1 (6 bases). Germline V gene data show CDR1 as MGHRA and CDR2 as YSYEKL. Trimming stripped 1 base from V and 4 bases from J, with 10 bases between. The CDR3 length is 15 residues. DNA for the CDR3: TGCGCCAGCAGCCAAGCAGGGGCTCGTAATGAAAAACTGTTTTTT. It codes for CASSQAGARNEKLFF.

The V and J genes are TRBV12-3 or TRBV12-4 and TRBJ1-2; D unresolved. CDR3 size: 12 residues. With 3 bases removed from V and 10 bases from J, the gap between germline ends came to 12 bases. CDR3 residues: CASSLQETSYTF. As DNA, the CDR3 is TGTGCCAGCAGTTTGCAAGAAACCTCCTACACCTTC.

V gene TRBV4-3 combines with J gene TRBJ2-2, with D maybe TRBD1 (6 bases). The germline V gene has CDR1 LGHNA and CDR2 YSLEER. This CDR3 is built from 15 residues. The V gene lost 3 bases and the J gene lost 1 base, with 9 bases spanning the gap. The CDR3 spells CASSQWTENTGELFF. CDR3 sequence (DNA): TGCGCCAGCAGCCAGTGGACAGAGAACACCGGGGAGCTGTTTTTT.

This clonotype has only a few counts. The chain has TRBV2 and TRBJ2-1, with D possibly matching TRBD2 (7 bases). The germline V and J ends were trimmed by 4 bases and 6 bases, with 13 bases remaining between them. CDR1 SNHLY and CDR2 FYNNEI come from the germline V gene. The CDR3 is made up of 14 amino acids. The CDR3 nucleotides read TGTGCCAGCAGTGTGAGGGGGGGGTCCAATGAGCAGTTCTTC. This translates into CASSVRGGSNEQFF. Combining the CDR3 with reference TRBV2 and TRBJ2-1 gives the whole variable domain EPEVTQTPSHQVTQMGQEVILRCVPISNHLYFYWYRQILGQKVEFLVSFYNNEISEKSEIFDDQFSVERPDGSNFTLKIRSTKLEDSAMYFCASSVRGGSNEQFFGPGTRLTVL.

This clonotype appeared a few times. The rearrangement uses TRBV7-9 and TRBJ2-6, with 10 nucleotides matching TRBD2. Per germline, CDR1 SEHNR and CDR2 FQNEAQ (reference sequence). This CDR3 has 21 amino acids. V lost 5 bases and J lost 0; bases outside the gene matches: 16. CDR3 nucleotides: TGTGCCAGCAGCCTCAGGGGTGGGACTAGCGTCTCTTACTCTGGGGCCAACGTCCTGACTTTC. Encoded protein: CASSLRGGTSVSYSGANVLTF.

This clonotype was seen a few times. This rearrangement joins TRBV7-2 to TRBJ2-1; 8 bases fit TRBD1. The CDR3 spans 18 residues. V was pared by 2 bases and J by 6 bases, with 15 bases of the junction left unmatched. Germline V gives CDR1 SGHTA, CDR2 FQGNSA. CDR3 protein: CASSLSGTGSTVSNEQFF. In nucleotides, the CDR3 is TGTGCCAGCAGCTTATCGGGGACAGGCTCCACGGTGAGCAATGAGCAGTTCTTC.

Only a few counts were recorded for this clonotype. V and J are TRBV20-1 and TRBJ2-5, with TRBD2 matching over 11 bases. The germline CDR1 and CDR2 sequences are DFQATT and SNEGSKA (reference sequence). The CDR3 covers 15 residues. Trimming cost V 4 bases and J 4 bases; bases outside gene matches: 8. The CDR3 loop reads CSANPSGRTRETQYF. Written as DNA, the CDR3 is TGCAGTGCTAACCCTAGCGGGAGGACTAGAGAGACCCAGTACTTC.

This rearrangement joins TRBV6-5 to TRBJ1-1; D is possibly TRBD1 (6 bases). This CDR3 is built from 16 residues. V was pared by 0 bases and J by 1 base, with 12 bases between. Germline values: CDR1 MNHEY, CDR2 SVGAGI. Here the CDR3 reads CASSYSQGLGNTEAFF. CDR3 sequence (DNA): TGTGCCAGCAGTTACTCTCAGGGGCTGGGGAACACTGAAGCTTTCTTT.

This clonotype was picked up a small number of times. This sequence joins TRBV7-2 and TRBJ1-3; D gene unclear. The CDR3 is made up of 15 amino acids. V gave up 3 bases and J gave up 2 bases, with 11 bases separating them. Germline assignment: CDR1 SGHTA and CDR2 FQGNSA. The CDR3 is CASSLRPIPGNTIYF. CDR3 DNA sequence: TGTGCCAGCAGCTTGAGGCCGATTCCTGGAAACACCATATATTTT.

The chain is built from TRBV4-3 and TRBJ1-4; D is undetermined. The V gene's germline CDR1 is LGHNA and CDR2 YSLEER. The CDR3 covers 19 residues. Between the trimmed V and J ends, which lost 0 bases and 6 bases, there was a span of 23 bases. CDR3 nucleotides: TGCGCCAGCAGCCAAGAGGTATCCCTTATAAGCACGGGAGATGAAAAACTGTTTTTT. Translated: CASSQEVSLISTGDEKLFF.

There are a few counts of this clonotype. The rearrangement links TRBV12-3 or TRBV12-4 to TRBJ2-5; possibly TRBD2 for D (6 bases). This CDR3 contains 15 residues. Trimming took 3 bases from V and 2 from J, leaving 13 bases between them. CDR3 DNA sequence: TGTGCCAGCAGTTTGGCCGGGACTTTACAAGAGACCCAGTACTTC. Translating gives CASSLAGTLQETQYF.

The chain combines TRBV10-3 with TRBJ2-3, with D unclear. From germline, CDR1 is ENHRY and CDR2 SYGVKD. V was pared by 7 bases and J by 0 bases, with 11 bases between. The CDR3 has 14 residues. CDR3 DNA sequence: TGTGCCATCAAGAGTGTACTTAGCACAGATACGCAGTATTTT. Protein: CAIKSVLSTDTQYF.

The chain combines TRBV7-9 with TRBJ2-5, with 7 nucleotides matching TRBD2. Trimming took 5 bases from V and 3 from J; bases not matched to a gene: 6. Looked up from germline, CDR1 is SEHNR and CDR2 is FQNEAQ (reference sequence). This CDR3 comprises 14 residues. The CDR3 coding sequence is TGTGCCAGCAGCGGGGGGGAGTACAAAGAGACCCAGTACTTC. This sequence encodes CASSGGEYKETQYF. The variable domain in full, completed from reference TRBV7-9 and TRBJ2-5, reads DTGVSQNPRHKITKRGQNVTFRCDPISEHNRLYWYRQTLGQGPEFLTYFQNEAQLEKSRLLSDRFSAERPKGSFSTLEIQRTEQGDSAMYLCASSGGEYKETQYFGPGTRLLVL.